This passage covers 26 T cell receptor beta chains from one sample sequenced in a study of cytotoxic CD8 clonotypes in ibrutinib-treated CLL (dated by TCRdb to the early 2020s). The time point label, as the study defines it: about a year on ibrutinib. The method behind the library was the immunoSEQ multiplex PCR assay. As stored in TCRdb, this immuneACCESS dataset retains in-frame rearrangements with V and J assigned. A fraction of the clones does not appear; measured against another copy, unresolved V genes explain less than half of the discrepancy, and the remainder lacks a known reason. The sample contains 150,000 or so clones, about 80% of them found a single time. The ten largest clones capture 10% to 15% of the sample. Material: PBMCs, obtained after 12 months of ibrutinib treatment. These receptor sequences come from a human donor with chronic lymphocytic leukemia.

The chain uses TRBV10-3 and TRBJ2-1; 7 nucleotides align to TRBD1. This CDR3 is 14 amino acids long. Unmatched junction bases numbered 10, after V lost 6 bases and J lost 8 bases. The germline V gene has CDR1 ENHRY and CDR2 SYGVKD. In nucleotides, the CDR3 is TGTGCCATCAGGAGGGGGCCATCGCGCGATGAGCAGTTCTTC. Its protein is CAIRRGPSRDEQFF.

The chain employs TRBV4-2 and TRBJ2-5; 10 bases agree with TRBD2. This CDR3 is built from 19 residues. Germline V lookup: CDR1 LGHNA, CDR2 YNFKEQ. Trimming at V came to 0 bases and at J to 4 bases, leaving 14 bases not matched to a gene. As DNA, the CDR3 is TGTGCCAGCAGCCAAGATGGCATTTGGCTAGCGGGAGAGGTAGAGACCCAGTACTTC. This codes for CASSQDGIWLAGEVETQYF.

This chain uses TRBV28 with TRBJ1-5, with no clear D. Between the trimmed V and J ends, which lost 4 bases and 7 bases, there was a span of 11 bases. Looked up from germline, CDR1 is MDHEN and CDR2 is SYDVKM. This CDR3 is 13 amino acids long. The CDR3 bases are TGTGCCAGCAGTTCCCCACTTTTCCAGCCCCAGCATTTT. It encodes CASSSPLFQPQHF.

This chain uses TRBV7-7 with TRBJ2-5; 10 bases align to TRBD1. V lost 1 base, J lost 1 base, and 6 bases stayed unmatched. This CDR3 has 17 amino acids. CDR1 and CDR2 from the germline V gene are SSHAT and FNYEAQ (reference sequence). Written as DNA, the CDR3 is TGTGCCAGCAGCTTAGGGGGGACAGGGGTGGCCCAAGAGACCCAGTACTTC. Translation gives CASSLGGTGVAQETQYF.

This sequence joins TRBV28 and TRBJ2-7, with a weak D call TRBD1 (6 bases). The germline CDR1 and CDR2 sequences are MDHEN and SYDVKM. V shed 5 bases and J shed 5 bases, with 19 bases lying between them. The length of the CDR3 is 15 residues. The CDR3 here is CASSHTGLGENEQYF. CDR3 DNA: TGTGCCAGCAGTCATACAGGGTTAGGGGAGAACGAGCAGTACTTC.

The CDR3 DNA sequence: TGTGCCAGCAGTGCAGCGGGCCTACACTCCTACGAGCAGTACTTC. Translating it yields CASSAAGLHSYEQYF. The rearrangement links TRBV7-6 to TRBJ2-7; weak D call: TRBD2 (6 bases). Germline V lookup: CDR1 SGHVS, CDR2 FNYEAQ. The CDR3 has 15 amino acids. V was shortened by 6 bases and J by 0 bases, with 15 bases between the two germline ends.

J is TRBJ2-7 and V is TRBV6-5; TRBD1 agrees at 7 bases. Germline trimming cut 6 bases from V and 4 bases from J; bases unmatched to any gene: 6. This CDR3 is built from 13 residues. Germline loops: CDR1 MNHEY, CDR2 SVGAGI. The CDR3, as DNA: TGTGCCAGCAGCCGGGACAGAAAATACGAGCAGTACTTC. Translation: CASSRDRKYEQYF.

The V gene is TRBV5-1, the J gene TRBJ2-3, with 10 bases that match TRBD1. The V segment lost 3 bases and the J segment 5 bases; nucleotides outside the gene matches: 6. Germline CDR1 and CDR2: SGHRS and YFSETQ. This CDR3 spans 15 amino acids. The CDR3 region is CASSSRQGAGDTQYF. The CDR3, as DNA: TGCGCCAGCAGCTCACGACAGGGGGCAGGAGATACGCAGTATTTT.

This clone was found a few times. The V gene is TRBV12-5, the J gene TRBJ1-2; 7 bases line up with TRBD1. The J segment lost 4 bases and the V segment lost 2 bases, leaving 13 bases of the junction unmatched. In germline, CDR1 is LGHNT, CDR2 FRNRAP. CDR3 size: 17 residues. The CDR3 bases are TGTGCTAGTGGTTTGTTAGGCAGGGGGTTCCCCTTCTATGGCTACACCTTC. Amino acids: CASGLLGRGFPFYGYTF.

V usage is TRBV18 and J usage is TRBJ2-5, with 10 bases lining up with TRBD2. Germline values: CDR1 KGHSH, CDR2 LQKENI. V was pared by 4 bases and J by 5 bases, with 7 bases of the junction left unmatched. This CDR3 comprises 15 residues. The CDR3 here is CASSLTSGKGETQYF. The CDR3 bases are TGTGCCAGCTCACTAACTAGCGGGAAAGGGGAGACCCAGTACTTC. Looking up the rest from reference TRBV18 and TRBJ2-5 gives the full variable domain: NAGVMQNPRHLVRRRGQEARLRCSPMKGHSHVYWYRQLPEEGLKFMVYLQKENIIDESGMPKERFSAEFPKEGPSILRIQQVVRGDSAAYFCASSLTSGKGETQYFGPGTRLLVL.

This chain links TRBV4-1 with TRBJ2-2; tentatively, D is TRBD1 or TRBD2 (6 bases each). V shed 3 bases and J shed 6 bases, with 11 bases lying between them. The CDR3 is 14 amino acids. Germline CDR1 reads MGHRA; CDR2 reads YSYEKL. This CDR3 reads CASSHRGRPGELFF. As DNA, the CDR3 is TGCGCCAGCAGCCATCGGGGGCGACCCGGGGAGCTGTTTTTT.

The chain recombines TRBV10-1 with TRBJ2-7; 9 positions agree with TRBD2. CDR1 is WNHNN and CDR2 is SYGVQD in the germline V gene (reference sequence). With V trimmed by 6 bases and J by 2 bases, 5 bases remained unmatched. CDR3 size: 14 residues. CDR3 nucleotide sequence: TGCGCCAGCAGGGAGGCGGGAGGGACCTACGAGCAGTACTTC. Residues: CASREAGGTYEQYF.

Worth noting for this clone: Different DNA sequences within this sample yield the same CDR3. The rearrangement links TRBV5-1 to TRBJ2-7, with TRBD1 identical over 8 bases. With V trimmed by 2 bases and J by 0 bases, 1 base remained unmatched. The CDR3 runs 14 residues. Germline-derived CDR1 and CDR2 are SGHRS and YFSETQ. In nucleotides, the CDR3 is TGCGCCAGCAGCTTCACAGGGGGCTCCTACGAGCAGTACTTC. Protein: CASSFTGGSYEQYF.

CDR3 sequence reads: CASSQVAYNEQFF. In nucleotides, the CDR3 is TGCGCCAGCAGCCAAGTGGCATACAATGAGCAGTTCTTC. This chain connects TRBV4-3 to TRBJ2-1, with D hard to call. The length of the CDR3 is 13 residues. The ends were cut back, 1 base at V and 4 bases at J, with 5 bases in the middle. Germline V CDR1 and CDR2: LGHNA, YSLEER.

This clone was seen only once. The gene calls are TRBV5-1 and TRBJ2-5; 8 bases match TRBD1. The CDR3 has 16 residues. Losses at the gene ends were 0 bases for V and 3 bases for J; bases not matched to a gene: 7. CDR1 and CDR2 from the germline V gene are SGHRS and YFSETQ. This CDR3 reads CASSLAPSGGEETQYF. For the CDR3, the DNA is TGCGCCAGCAGCTTGGCCCCGTCAGGGGGCGAAGAGACCCAGTACTTC.

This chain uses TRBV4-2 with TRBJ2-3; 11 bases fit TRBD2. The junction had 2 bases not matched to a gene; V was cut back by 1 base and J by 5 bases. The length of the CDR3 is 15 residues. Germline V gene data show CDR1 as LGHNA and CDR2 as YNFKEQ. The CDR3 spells CASSQGLAGGDTQYF. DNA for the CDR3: TGTGCCAGCAGCCAAGGCCTAGCGGGAGGAGATACGCAGTATTTT.

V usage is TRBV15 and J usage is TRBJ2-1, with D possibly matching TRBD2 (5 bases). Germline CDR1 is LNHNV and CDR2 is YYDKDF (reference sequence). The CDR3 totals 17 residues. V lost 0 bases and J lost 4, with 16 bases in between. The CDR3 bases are TGTGCCACCAGCAGAGATTCCCCCCGGGAATTATACAATGAGCAGTTCTTC. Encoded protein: CATSRDSPRELYNEQFF.

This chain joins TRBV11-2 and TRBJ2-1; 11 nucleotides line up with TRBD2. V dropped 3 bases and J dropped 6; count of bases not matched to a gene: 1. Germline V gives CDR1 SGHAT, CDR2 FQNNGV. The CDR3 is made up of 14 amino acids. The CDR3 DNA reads TGTGCCAGCAGCTTTAGCGGGAGGGCCAATGAGCAGTTCTTC. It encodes CASSFSGRANEQFF.

CDR3 in DNA: TGTGCCAGCAGCCAAAGACAGGGAGGGTCCGAATGGAGAGCTTTCTTT. This gives the protein CASSQRQGGSEWRAFF. This sequence joins TRBV6-6 and TRBJ1-1; 7 nucleotides agree with TRBD1. There are 16 residues in the CDR3. CDR1 and CDR2 from the germline V gene are MNHNY and SVGAGI (reference sequence). Unmatched junction bases numbered 20, after V lost 6 bases and J lost 10 bases.

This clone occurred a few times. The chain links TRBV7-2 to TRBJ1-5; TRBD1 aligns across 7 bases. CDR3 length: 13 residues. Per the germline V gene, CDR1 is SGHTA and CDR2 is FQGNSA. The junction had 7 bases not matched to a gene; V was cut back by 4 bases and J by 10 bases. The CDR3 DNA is TGTGCCAGCAGCTCCTATTCAGGGGGACCCCAGCATTTT. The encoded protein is CASSSYSGGPQHF.

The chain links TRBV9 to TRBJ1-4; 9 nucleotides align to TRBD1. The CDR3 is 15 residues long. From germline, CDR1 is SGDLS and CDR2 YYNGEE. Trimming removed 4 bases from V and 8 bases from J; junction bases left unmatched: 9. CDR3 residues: CASSPLGQGGEKLFF. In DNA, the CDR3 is TGTGCCAGCAGCCCACTGGGACAGGGCGGCGAAAAACTGTTTTTT. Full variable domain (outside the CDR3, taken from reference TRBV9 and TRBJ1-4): DSGVTQTPKHLITATGQRVTLRCSPRSGDLSVYWYQQSLDQGLQFLIQYYNGEERAKGNILERFSAQQFPDLHSELNLSSLELGDSALYFCASSPLGQGGEKLFFGSGTQLSVL.

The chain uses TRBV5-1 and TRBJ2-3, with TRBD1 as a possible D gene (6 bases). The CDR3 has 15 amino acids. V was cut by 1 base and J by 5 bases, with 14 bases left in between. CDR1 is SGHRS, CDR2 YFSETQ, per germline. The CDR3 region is CASSLLRGSEDTQYF. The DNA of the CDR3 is TGCGCCAGCAGCTTGCTTAGGGGGAGCGAAGATACGCAGTATTTT. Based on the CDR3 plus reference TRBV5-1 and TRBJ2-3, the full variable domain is KAGVTQTPRYLIKTRGQQVTLSCSPISGHRSVSWYQQTPGQGLQFLFEYFSETQRNKGNFPGRFSGRQFSNSRSEMNVSTLELGDSALYLCASSLLRGSEDTQYFGPGTRLTVL.

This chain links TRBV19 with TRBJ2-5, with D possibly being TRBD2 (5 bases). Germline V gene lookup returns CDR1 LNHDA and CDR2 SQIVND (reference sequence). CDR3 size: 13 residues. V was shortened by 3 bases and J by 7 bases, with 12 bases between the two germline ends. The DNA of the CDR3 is TGTGCCAGTAGTATGACTCAGGCGGGGACCCAGTACTTC. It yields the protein CASSMTQAGTQYF.

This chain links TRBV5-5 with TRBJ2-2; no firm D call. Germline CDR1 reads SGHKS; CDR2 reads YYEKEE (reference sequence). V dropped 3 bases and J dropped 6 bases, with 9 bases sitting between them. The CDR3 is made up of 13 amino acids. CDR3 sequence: CASSWEFSGELFF. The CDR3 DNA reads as TGTGCCAGCAGCTGGGAATTCTCCGGGGAGCTGTTTTTT.

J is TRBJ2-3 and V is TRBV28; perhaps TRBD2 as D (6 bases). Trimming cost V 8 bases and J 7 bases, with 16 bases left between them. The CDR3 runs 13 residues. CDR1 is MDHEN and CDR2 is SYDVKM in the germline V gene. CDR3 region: CASYWRGGNTQYF. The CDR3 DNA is TGTGCCAGCTACTGGCGGGGAGGAAATACGCAGTATTTT.

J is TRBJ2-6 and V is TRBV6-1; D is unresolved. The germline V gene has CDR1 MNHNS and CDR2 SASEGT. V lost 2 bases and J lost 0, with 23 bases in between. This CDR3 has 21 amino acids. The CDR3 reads CASSETVISGIIGSGANVLTF. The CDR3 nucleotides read TGTGCCAGCAGTGAAACGGTTATCTCCGGAATAATTGGCTCTGGGGCCAACGTCCTGACTTTC.